This entry concerns a single TCR beta chain. With V trimmed by 4 bases and J by 0 bases, 5 bases remained unmatched. Per germline, CDR1 LNHDA and CDR2 SQIVND (reference sequence). The CDR3 is made up of 17 amino acids. The data derive from a study of long-term antiretroviral therapy in people with HIV. Run at survey level, the immunoSEQ assay was version v3.0. Generated by immunoSEQ multiplex PCR, the TCRdb table keeps only in-frame clones and is missing some. The data show about 27,000 clones, around 85% seen once. The chain couples TRBV19 to TRBJ1-4, with 10 positions matching TRBD1. This clonotype was obtained from a man aged 40-55 years with HIV. This specimen consisted of unsorted PBMCs, obtained 2.3 years after starting antiretroviral therapy. The CDR3 reads CASSTPGQGATNEKLFF. CDR3 DNA: TGTGCCAGTAGTACCCCAGGACAGGGGGCAACTAATGAAAAACTGTTTTTT.